These 21 T cell receptor beta chains share one sample of origin, sequenced in a study of cytomegalovirus exposure and HLA in healthy donors. The study ran its PCR with 60 Vbeta and 13 Jbeta primers. Only in-frame clones appear in the TCRdb table, and some are missing; sequencing was by immunoSEQ multiplex PCR. The table includes roughly 240,000 clones, around 83% detected once. The material sequenced was PBMCs. These receptors all come from a girl aged 2-9 years in good health and CMV-seronegative.

The genes are TRBV30 and TRBJ2-7, with D tentatively TRBD1 (6 bases). V was trimmed by 2 bases and J by 3 bases, leaving 8 bases between them. The germline CDR1 and CDR2 sequences are GTSNPN and SVGIG (reference sequence). The CDR3 is 12 residues long. CDR3 amino acids: CAWSTGSYEQYF. The CDR3 region has the DNA TGTGCCTGGAGTACAGGGAGCTACGAGCAGTACTTC.

The chain links TRBV14 to TRBJ2-7; 8 bases fit TRBD2. This CDR3 is 14 amino acids long. Trimming took 1 base from V and 6 from J; bases not matched to a gene: 5. Germline CDR1 reads SGHDN; CDR2 reads FVKESK. The chain's CDR3 is CASSQAGGPGEQYF. Here the CDR3 DNA reads TGTGCCAGCAGCCAAGCGGGGGGGCCGGGCGAGCAGTACTTC.

This sequence joins TRBV7-9 and TRBJ2-1; the match to TRBD2 covers 12 bases. V lost 4 bases to trimming and J lost 6 bases; unmatched junction nucleotides: 10. The V gene's germline CDR1 is SEHNR and CDR2 FQNEAQ (reference sequence). The CDR3 extends over 17 amino acids. Here the CDR3 DNA reads TGTGCCAGCAGCTACAAGACTAGCGGGAGAATAGGCAATGAGCAGTTCTTC. This gives the protein CASSYKTSGRIGNEQFF.

J is TRBJ1-1 and V is TRBV6-5; a possible D gene is TRBD1 (5 bases). CDR3 size: 12 residues. Germline V lookup: CDR1 MNHEY, CDR2 SVGAGI. V was cut by 5 bases and J by 7 bases, with 11 bases left in between. The chain's CDR3 is CASSVQGIEAFF. Here the CDR3 DNA reads TGTGCCAGCAGTGTTCAGGGAATTGAAGCTTTCTTT.

The CDR3, as DNA: TGTGCCAGCAGTCAGGACAGGGGATCACCCCTCCACTTT. Encoded protein: CASSQDRGSPLHF. This chain joins TRBV6-5 and TRBJ1-6, with TRBD1 matching over 9 bases. Germline V gives CDR1 MNHEY, CDR2 SVGAGI. Trimming cost V 5 bases and J 10 bases; bases outside gene matches: 3. This CDR3 comprises 13 residues.

The chain has TRBV16 and TRBJ1-1; TRBD1 aligns across 7 bases. This CDR3 spans 13 amino acids. Germline V gene sequence: CDR1 KGHSY, CDR2 FQNENV. The ends lost 4 bases at V and 1 base at J; junction bases unmatched: 0. CDR3 sequence (DNA): TGTGCCAGCAGCCGGGACAGGAACACTGAAGCTTTCTTT. It specifies CASSRDRNTEAFF.

CDR3 DNA sequence: TGTGCCAGCAGTGTTGGGACAGGGCCCTACGAGCAGTACTTC. The encoded protein is CASSVGTGPYEQYF. The chain links TRBV6-1 to TRBJ2-7; TRBD1 matches 9 bases. Germline loops: CDR1 MNHNS, CDR2 SASEGT. There are 14 residues in the CDR3. V was clipped by 4 bases and J by 2 bases; unmatched bases: 3.

This clone occurred a few times. The chain uses TRBV6-1 and TRBJ1-1, with D possibly being TRBD1 (5 bases). The CDR3 is made up of 14 amino acids. Trimming shortened V by 1 base and J by 1 base, and 7 bases separated the two germline ends. Germline loops: CDR1 MNHNS, CDR2 SASEGT. Written as DNA, the CDR3 is TGTGCCAGCAGTGAAGGGGGGGGGAACACTGAAGCTTTCTTT. Amino acid sequence: CASSEGGGNTEAFF.

Concerning this clone: A junction end diverges from the germline sequence, so it may reflect a read error. This rearrangement joins TRBV10-3 to TRBJ1-6; a possible D gene is TRBD1 (5 bases). Germline V CDR1 and CDR2: ENHRY, SYGVKD. This CDR3 region has 14 residues. The DNA of the CDR3 is TGTGCCACGAGCCGGGACTCCGATAATTCACCCCTCCACTTT. Translated, it gives CATSRDSDNSPLHF.

The chain employs TRBV29-1 and TRBJ2-2; D is possibly TRBD1 (5 bases). The germline CDR1 and CDR2 sequences are SQVTM and ANQGSEA. V lost 5 bases, J lost 5 bases, and 15 bases lay in between. This CDR3 spans 14 amino acids. CDR3 sequence: CSVRWQGGTGELFF. The CDR3 DNA reads TGCAGCGTTCGGTGGCAGGGTGGGACCGGGGAGCTGTTTTTT.

The chain uses TRBV2 and TRBJ2-1, with D maybe TRBD2 (6 bases). Germline CDR1 reads SNHLY; CDR2 reads FYNNEI. This CDR3 has 14 amino acids. V was pared by 11 bases and J by 1 base, with 15 bases between. In nucleotides, the CDR3 is TGTGCCGGGATCAAGGGGAGGTCCTACAATGAGCAGTTCTTC. Amino acid sequence: CAGIKGRSYNEQFF.

This chain links TRBV7-9 with TRBJ2-3; D unresolved. Germline CDR1 reads SEHNR; CDR2 reads FQNEAQ (reference sequence). This CDR3 contains 13 residues. Between the trimmed V and J ends, which lost 3 bases and 2 bases, there was a span of 6 bases. The CDR3 coding sequence is TGTGCCAGCAGCTTTATGTCCACAGATACGCAGTATTTT. It encodes CASSFMSTDTQYF. The variable domain in full, completed from reference TRBV7-9 and TRBJ2-3, reads DTGVSQNPRHKITKRGQNVTFRCDPISEHNRLYWYRQTLGQGPEFLTYFQNEAQLEKSRLLSDRFSAERPKGSFSTLEIQRTEQGDSAMYLCASSFMSTDTQYFGPGTRLTVL.

This sequence joins TRBV27 and TRBJ2-7; D uncertain. Germline loops: CDR1 MNHEY, CDR2 SMNVEV (reference sequence). V lost 8 bases and J lost 3, with 8 bases in between. The CDR3 is 11 amino acids. The CDR3 loop is CASGNHYEQYF. For the CDR3, the DNA is TGTGCCAGCGGCAACCACTACGAGCAGTACTTC.

This clone was found a few times. The CDR3, as DNA: TGTGCCAGCAGATCCACTGGACTAGCGGGTTTTTACGAGCAGTACTTC. Its protein product is CASRSTGLAGFYEQYF. The chain is built from TRBV27 and TRBJ2-7, with 11 bases aligning to TRBD2. CDR3 length: 16 residues. The germline V gene has CDR1 MNHEY and CDR2 SMNVEV (reference sequence). Trimming cost V 6 bases and J 4 bases; bases outside gene matches: 11.

The chain combines TRBV19 with TRBJ1-5, with TRBD1 matching over 8 bases. The CDR3 loop spans 17 amino acids. V was clipped by 0 bases and J by 7 bases; unmatched bases: 11. Germline CDR1 is LNHDA and CDR2 is SQIVND (reference sequence). In DNA form, the CDR3 reads TGTGCCAGTAGTATAGATGGTTGGCAGGGGGCGAGGCAGCCCCAGCATTTT. This codes for CASSIDGWQGARQPQHF.

The CDR3 reads CASSSGPASENTEAFF. CDR3 bases: TGTGCCAGCAGCTCTGGGCCCGCCTCTGAGAACACTGAAGCTTTCTTT. The V call is TRBV7-9, the J call TRBJ1-1; D remains unclear. Trimming cost V 4 bases and J 1 base, with 16 bases left between them. Germline lookup yields CDR1 SEHNR and CDR2 FQNEAQ (reference sequence). This CDR3 has 16 amino acids.

This chain links TRBV5-6 with TRBJ2-5; D is possibly TRBD2 (6 bases). Deletions cut 4 bases from V and 1 base from J, with 23 bases between. CDR3 length equals 18 residues. Germline V lookup: CDR1 SGHDT, CDR2 YYEEEE. The CDR3 spells CASSEGLLSGLSQETQYF. In DNA form, the CDR3 reads TGTGCCAGCAGCGAAGGACTCTTAAGCGGGCTAAGCCAAGAGACCCAGTACTTC.

CDR3 coding DNA: TGCAGCGTCGCGACAGGCCCTTATCAGCCCCAGCATTTT. Amino acid sequence: CSVATGPYQPQHF. V usage is TRBV29-1 and J usage is TRBJ1-5, with a weak D call TRBD1 (6 bases). CDR3 length equals 13 residues. The V end was cut by 6 bases, the J end by 5 bases, with 14 bases between. CDR1 is SQVTM, CDR2 ANQGSEA, per germline.

This chain links TRBV6-5 with TRBJ2-3, with 10 bases lining up with TRBD2. The germline V gene has CDR1 MNHEY and CDR2 SVGAGI. The V and J ends lost 0 bases and 4 bases, in that order; junction bases with no gene match: 4. The length of the CDR3 is 16 residues. The CDR3 DNA is TGTGCCAGCAGTTACTCGACCCTAGCGGGAGCAGATACGCAGTATTTT. This sequence encodes CASSYSTLAGADTQYF.

This clone was seen a handful of times. The chain joins TRBV5-1 to TRBJ2-7, with 7 bases aligning to TRBD1. The V gene end was trimmed by 4 bases and the J gene end by 5 bases; junction bases not matched to a gene: 9. From germline, CDR1 is SGHRS and CDR2 YFSETQ. The CDR3 sequence is 14 residues long. The CDR3 DNA follows: TGCGCCAGCAGCCAATGGACAGGTGTGGACGAGCAGTACTTC. Residues: CASSQWTGVDEQYF.

The V and J genes are TRBV30 and TRBJ1-1; D call uncertain. The CDR3 runs to 13 residues. CDR1 is GTSNPN and CDR2 is SVGIG in the germline V gene (reference sequence). V dropped 0 bases and J dropped 1 base, with 6 bases sitting between them. CDR3 residues: CAWSVIQNTEAFF. The DNA for the CDR3 is TGTGCCTGGAGTGTAATCCAGAACACTGAAGCTTTCTTT.